What follows are 10 T cell receptor beta chains derived from one specimen sequenced in a study of shared clonotypes between healthy human individuals. Using immunoSEQ multiplex PCR, the repertoire was profiled, and TCRdb retains in-frame clones only, with some absent. The sample records approximately 320,000 clones, roughly 84% being singletons. Sequenced input: memory CD8+ T cells sorted from blood. Subset indicated: CD45RO+ cells pooled with CCR7-negative TemRA cells. The receptor source for this set is a young man in good health.

The V gene is TRBV7-9, the J gene TRBJ2-1; D is unclear. The CDR3 contains 12 residues. Trimming took 2 bases from V and 8 from J, leaving 7 bases between them. Looked up from germline, CDR1 is SEHNR and CDR2 is FQNEAQ (reference sequence). The CDR3 nucleotides are TGTGCCAGCAGCTTACCTTGGGATGAGCAGTTCTTC. Translation: CASSLPWDEQFF.

This sequence joins TRBV20-1 and TRBJ2-7, with D maybe TRBD2 (6 bases). This CDR3 spans 10 amino acids. Trimming pared 7 bases from V and 3 bases from J, leaving 7 bases between. The germline CDR1 and CDR2 sequences are DFQATT and SNEGSKA (reference sequence). The CDR3 sequence is CSGSGYEQYF. DNA of the CDR3: TGCAGTGGTAGCGGCTACGAGCAGTACTTC.

This rearrangement joins TRBV27 to TRBJ1-5, with D tentatively TRBD1 (5 bases). CDR1 MNHEY and CDR2 SMNVEV come from the germline V gene (reference sequence). This CDR3 region has 15 residues. V lost 8 bases to trimming and J lost 5 bases, with 19 bases between them. DNA for the CDR3: TGTGCCAGCCGCCGTACGGACGGGGGGTATCAGCCCCAGCATTTT. Protein product: CASRRTDGGYQPQHF.

This chain connects TRBV4-1 to TRBJ1-1; the D is unclear. This CDR3 has 15 residues. Trimming took off 0 bases at V and 1 base at J, with 9 bases between the two ends. CDR1 is MGHRA, CDR2 YSYEKL, per germline. This chain's CDR3 is CASSQESGRNTEAFF. The CDR3 bases are TGCGCCAGCAGCCAAGAAAGCGGCCGGAACACTGAAGCTTTCTTT.

The J gene is TRBJ2-1, the V gene TRBV28, with 7 nucleotides matching TRBD2. V lost 6 bases and J lost 2; bases outside the gene matches: 7. The CDR3 consists of 15 residues. Per germline, CDR1 MDHEN and CDR2 SYDVKM. CDR3 amino acids: CASRGREGTYNEQFF. Written as DNA, the CDR3 is TGTGCCAGCAGGGGCAGGGAGGGAACCTACAATGAGCAGTTCTTC.

The chain recombines TRBV4-1 with TRBJ2-5, with D possibly TRBD2 on 5 matching bases. Trimming took off 5 bases at V and 1 base at J, with 8 bases between the two ends. Germline V gives CDR1 MGHRA, CDR2 YSYEKL. The CDR3 contains 13 residues. The CDR3: CASSYGVQETQYF. The CDR3 coding sequence is TGCGCCAGCAGCTACGGGGTCCAAGAGACCCAGTACTTC.

This sequence joins TRBV6-1 and TRBJ2-7; a weak D match, TRBD1 (6 bases). In germline, CDR1 is MNHNS, CDR2 SASEGT. Deletions cut 5 bases from V and 0 bases from J, with 11 bases between. The CDR3 is 14 amino acids. CDR3: CASSPTGLSYEQYF. The CDR3 DNA reads TGTGCCAGCAGTCCGACAGGCCTCTCCTACGAGCAGTACTTC.

V and J are TRBV7-9 and TRBJ2-7; D could derive from TRBD1 or TRBD2 (5 bases each). V was clipped by 5 bases and J by 4 bases, with 24 bases between them. The CDR3 sequence is 17 residues long. The germline CDR1 and CDR2 sequences are SEHNR and FQNEAQ (reference sequence). This chain's CDR3 is CASSPLGVQWMAYEQYF. The CDR3 region has the DNA TGTGCCAGCAGCCCCCTGGGGGTCCAATGGATGGCTTACGAGCAGTACTTC.

CDR3 DNA: TGCGCCAGCAGCTTGGTGGTCGCAACTAATGAAAAACTGTTTTTT. The encoded protein is CASSLVVATNEKLFF. The chain is built from TRBV5-1 and TRBJ1-4, with unresolved D. The CDR3 contains 15 residues. Germline loops: CDR1 SGHRS, CDR2 YFSETQ. The V and J ends lost 0 bases and 0 bases respectively, with 6 bases between them.

This rearrangement joins TRBV27 to TRBJ2-7; 7 nucleotides align to TRBD2. The ends lost 4 bases at V and 6 bases at J; junction bases unmatched: 9. This CDR3 region has 14 residues. Germline loops: CDR1 MNHEY, CDR2 SMNVEV (reference sequence). CDR3 sequence (DNA): TGTGCCAGCAGTTACAGCGGGGACGCGGCCGAGCAGTACTTC. This codes for CASSYSGDAAEQYF.